The source of this T cell receptor beta chain is a study of blood T cell repertoires in COVID-19. Study details: Sources were T cells, B-cell-depleted T cells, or PBMCs; the material itself was cDNA or gDNA.

This clone was counted a single time. Trimming left V 7 bases short and J 3 bases short, with 19 bases between. Germline values: CDR1 SNHLY, CDR2 FYNNEI. This CDR3 has 16 amino acids. Authors' methods: Estimates of nucleated cell counts were drawn from the amplification of reference gene primers. Assay: immunoSEQ multiplex PCR; the TCRdb copy retains only in-frame clones and omits some. V and J calls and clone size are given by that table; D and trimming were obtained from the DNA. The sample yields about 30,000 clones, 90% to 95% seen once. The rearrangement joins TRBV2 to TRBJ1-5; a weak D match, TRBD1 (6 bases). Sequenced sample: peripheral blood. This TCR derives from a man in his 60s with active or convalescent COVID-19. Here the CDR3 reads CASTYWGHLNNQPQHF. CDR3 coding DNA: TGTGCCAGCACTTATTGGGGACATCTTAACAATCAGCCCCAGCATTTT.